Shown below are 5 T cell receptor beta chains from a single sample sequenced in a study of T cells in Graves' hyperthyroidism and ophthalmopathy. Regions amplified from RNA transcripts were the TCR beta CDR3 regions. Carried out on the TCR CDR3, a first-round RT-PCR used the HTBI primer set. Each CDR3 protein gets one entry after TCRdb re-called the multiplex PCR reads with MiXCR. This sample has 300,000 to 450,000 distinct CDR3 sequences, with 14% to 15% found just once. The material sequenced was blood. These receptor sequences come from a woman in her twenties or thirties with Graves' hyperthyroidism.

This clonotype was counted at least ten times. The chain links TRBV6-1 to TRBJ2-5; D gene ambiguous. CDR1 is MNHNS, CDR2 SASEGT, per germline. There are 13 residues in the CDR3. The germline V and J ends were trimmed by 7 bases and 5 bases, with 14 bases remaining between them. In nucleotides, the CDR3 is TGTGCCAGCACCACTCCCCCCGGGGAGACCCAGTACTTC. It yields the protein CASTTPPGETQYF.

There are many counts of this clonotype. This rearrangement joins TRBV12-3 or TRBV12-4 to TRBJ2-4; D could derive from TRBD1 or TRBD2 (5 bases each). Trimming took 2 bases from V and 0 from J, leaving 11 bases between them. The CDR3 contains 16 residues. CDR3 sequence: CASSLPGATAKNIQYF. The CDR3 DNA is TGTGCCAGCAGTTTACCCGGGGCTACAGCCAAAAACATTCAGTACTTC.

The chain links TRBV20-1 to TRBJ2-5; 10 nucleotides line up with TRBD1. Per germline, CDR1 DFQATT and CDR2 SNEGSKA (reference sequence). The CDR3 runs to 19 residues. Unmatched junction bases numbered 18, after V lost 3 bases and J lost 2 bases. The CDR3 reads CSASNPGTGVTRRQETQYF. The CDR3, as DNA: TGCAGTGCTAGCAATCCCGGGACAGGGGTCACGAGAAGGCAAGAGACCCAGTACTTC.

The rearrangement uses TRBV6-2 or TRBV6-3 and TRBJ2-7; 11 bases are shared with TRBD1. V lost 5 bases and J lost 2; bases outside the gene matches: 5. Per germline, CDR1 MNHEY and CDR2 SVGEGT. This CDR3 is built from 15 residues. The DNA for the CDR3 is TGTGCCAGCAGTGACCGGGACAGGGGGACCTACGAGCAGTACTTC. Its translation: CASSDRDRGTYEQYF.

This rearrangement joins TRBV7-2 to TRBJ1-4; D gene unclear. CDR3 length: 14 amino acids. The germline CDR1 and CDR2 sequences are SGHTA and FQGNSA. Trimming took 2 bases from V and 4 from J, leaving 8 bases between them. The CDR3, as DNA: TGTGCCAGCAGCTTACGGGCGGGTAATGAAAAACTGTTTTTT. Its protein is CASSLRAGNEKLFF.